Following are 10 T cell receptor beta chains from one sample sequenced in a study of response to subunit inactivated influenza vaccine. TCRdb re-called the RT-PCR reads through MiXCR, storing one row per CDR3 protein. The profile shows a few hundred thousand distinct CDR3 sequences, 12% to 15% of them singletons. The sample here was PBMCs from blood, taken roughly 13 days after vaccination. The receptors derive from a man aged 50 or older who received an inactivated influenza vaccine.

This clonotype was seen only a few times. The V call is TRBV7-2, the J call TRBJ2-2; D may be TRBD2 (5 bases). Germline V lookup: CDR1 SGHTA, CDR2 FQGNSA. The V gene lost 5 bases and the J gene lost 0 bases, with 10 bases spanning the gap. This CDR3 contains 15 residues. CDR3 nucleotides: TGTGCCAGCAGCCCCCTGCGGGCGAACACCGGGGAGCTGTTTTTT. Its translation: CASSPLRANTGELFF.

This clonotype came up a few times. The chain employs TRBV20-1 and TRBJ2-4, with 9 bases aligning to TRBD2. The CDR3 contains 16 residues. The junction had 13 bases not matched to a gene; V was cut back by 3 bases and J by 7 bases. In germline, CDR1 is DFQATT, CDR2 SNEGSKA (reference sequence). CDR3 sequence reads: CSARDPREGRGNIQYF. The CDR3 DNA sequence: TGCAGTGCTAGGGACCCGCGGGAGGGCCGAGGGAACATTCAGTACTTC.

The J gene is TRBJ2-1, the V gene TRBV7-9; TRBD2 matches 10 bases. CDR3 length equals 14 residues. CDR1 SEHNR and CDR2 FQNEAQ come from the germline V gene (reference sequence). The J segment lost 14 bases and the V segment lost 4 bases, leaving 11 bases of the junction unmatched. The CDR3 nucleotides are TGTGCCAGCAGCTCAGCTAGCGGGGGACCTTCGAAGTTCTTC. It translates to CASSSASGGPSKFF.

The chain employs TRBV7-8 and TRBJ2-5; maybe TRBD1 (6 bases). Germline CDR1 and CDR2: SGHVS and FQNEAQ. The V end was cut by 0 bases, the J end by 5 bases, with 13 bases between. The CDR3 consists of 15 residues. DNA for the CDR3: TGTGCCAGCAGCTTAGCCCAGGGGCCCCGGGAGACCCAGTACTTC. As protein: CASSLAQGPRETQYF. Together with reference TRBV7-8 and TRBJ2-5, the CDR3 gives the full variable domain: GAGVSQSPRYKVAKRGQDVALRCDPISGHVSLFWYQQALGQGPEFLTYFQNEAQLDKSGLPSDRFFAERPEGSVSTLKIQRTQQEDSAVYLCASSLAQGPRETQYFGPGTRLLVL.

This clonotype appeared many times. This rearrangement joins TRBV4-1 to TRBJ2-3, with 7 bases aligning to TRBD2. The CDR3 contains 16 residues. V was clipped by 1 base and J by 1 base; unmatched bases: 5. CDR1 is MGHRA and CDR2 is YSYEKL in the germline V gene. The CDR3 protein is CASSQGVGGGTDTQYF. In nucleotides, the CDR3 is TGCGCCAGCAGCCAAGGGGTGGGAGGGGGCACAGATACGCAGTATTTT.

In its sample, this clonotype was seen many times. The J gene is TRBJ2-3, the V gene TRBV5-1, with unresolved D. Trimming removed 4 bases from V and 0 bases from J, with 9 bases in between. Germline V lookup: CDR1 SGHRS, CDR2 YFSETQ. The CDR3 is 14 amino acids. CDR3: CASSNRVSTDTQYF. The CDR3 DNA reads as TGCGCCAGCAGCAATAGGGTTAGCACAGATACGCAGTATTTT. Using reference TRBV5-1 and TRBJ2-3 for the parts outside the CDR3, the full variable domain is KAGVTQTPRYLIKTRGQQVTLSCSPISGHRSVSWYQQTPGQGLQFLFEYFSETQRNKGNFPGRFSGRQFSNSRSEMNVSTLELGDSALYLCASSNRVSTDTQYFGPGTRLTVL.

This clonotype was counted ten times or more. This sequence joins TRBV12-3 or TRBV12-4 and TRBJ1-1, with 7 bases identical to TRBD1. The CDR3 totals 14 residues. V lost 4 bases and J lost 0; bases outside the gene matches: 2. CDR3 protein: CASSSGTVNTEAFF. The CDR3, as DNA: TGTGCCAGCAGTTCCGGGACAGTGAACACTGAAGCTTTCTTT.

This clonotype showed up just a few times. The J gene is TRBJ2-7, the V gene TRBV25-1, with 7 bases identical to TRBD2. Germline V CDR1 and CDR2: MGHDK, SYGVNS. The ends lost 4 bases at V and 9 bases at J; junction bases unmatched: 15. This CDR3 region has 15 residues. As DNA, the CDR3 is TGTGCCAGCAGTGGACTAGCACGGGGATCTACGGCGCAGTACTTC. Protein: CASSGLARGSTAQYF.

This clonotype was detected a few times. The V and J genes are TRBV29-1 and TRBJ1-2; no firm D call. Trimming removed 2 bases at V and 6 bases at J, with 13 bases between. Germline loops: CDR1 SQVTM, CDR2 ANQGSEA. The CDR3 contains 13 residues. The DNA for the CDR3 is TGCAGCGTTGAAAGAACGGCGGGCCATGGCTACACCTTC. Amino acid sequence: CSVERTAGHGYTF.

The chain couples TRBV12-3 or TRBV12-4 to TRBJ2-5; no definite D call. This CDR3 is 13 amino acids long. Trimming pared 1 base from V and 7 bases from J, leaving 10 bases between. The CDR3 protein is CASSLVGFGTQYF. CDR3 DNA sequence: TGTGCCAGCAGTTTAGTAGGGTTTGGGACCCAGTACTTC.